This T cell receptor (beta chain) was captured in a study of blood T cell repertoires in COVID-19. The wider study: Both acute and convalescent COVID-19 samples were obtained from the United States, Italy and Spain.

In the original workflow: By means of reference gene primer amplification, nucleated cell counts were estimated. TCRdb's copy holds only in-frame clones and misses some; the assay was immunoSEQ multiplex PCR. Clone size and V and J calls were adopted from that table, with D and trimming inferred from the DNA. The sample has about 250,000 clones; roughly 86% are singletons. The CDR3 is made up of 13 amino acids. Trimming pared 8 bases from V and 2 bases from J, leaving 11 bases between. The germline CDR1 and CDR2 sequences are MNHEY and SVGAGI. V usage is TRBV6-5 and J usage is TRBJ2-3, with unresolved D. The receptor comes from a man aged 45-65 years with acute or convalescent COVID-19. Sequencing was done on a sample of peripheral blood. CDR3 protein: CASYPGNTDTQYF. CDR3 DNA sequence: TGTGCCAGCTATCCAGGAAACACAGATACGCAGTATTTT.